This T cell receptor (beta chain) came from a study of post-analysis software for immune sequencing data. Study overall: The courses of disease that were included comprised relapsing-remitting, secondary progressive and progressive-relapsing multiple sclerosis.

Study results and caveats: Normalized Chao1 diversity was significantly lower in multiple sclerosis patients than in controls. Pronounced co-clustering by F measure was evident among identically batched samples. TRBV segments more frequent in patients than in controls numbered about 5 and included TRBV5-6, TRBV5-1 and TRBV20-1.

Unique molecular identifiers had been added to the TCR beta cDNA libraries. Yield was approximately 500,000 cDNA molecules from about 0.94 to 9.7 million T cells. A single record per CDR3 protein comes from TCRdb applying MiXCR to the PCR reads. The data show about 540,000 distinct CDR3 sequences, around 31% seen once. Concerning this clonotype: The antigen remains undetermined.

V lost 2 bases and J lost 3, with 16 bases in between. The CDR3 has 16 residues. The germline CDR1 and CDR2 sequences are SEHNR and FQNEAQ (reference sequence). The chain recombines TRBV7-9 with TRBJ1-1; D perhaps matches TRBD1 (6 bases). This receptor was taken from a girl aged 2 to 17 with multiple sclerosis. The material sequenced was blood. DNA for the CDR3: TGTGCCAGCAGCTTATTGGGACGGAGGGGGGACACTGAAGCTTTCTTT. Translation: CASSLLGRRGDTEAFF.